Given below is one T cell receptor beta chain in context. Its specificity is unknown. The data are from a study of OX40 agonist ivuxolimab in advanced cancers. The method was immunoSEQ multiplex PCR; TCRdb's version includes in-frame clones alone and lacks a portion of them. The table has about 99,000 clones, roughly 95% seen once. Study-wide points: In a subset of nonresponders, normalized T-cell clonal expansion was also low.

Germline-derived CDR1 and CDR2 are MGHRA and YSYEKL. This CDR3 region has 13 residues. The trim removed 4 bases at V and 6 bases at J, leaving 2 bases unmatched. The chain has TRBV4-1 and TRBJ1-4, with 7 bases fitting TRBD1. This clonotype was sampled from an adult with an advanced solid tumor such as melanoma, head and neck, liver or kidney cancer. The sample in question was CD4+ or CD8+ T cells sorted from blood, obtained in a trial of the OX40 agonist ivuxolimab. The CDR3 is CASSLGTDEKLFF. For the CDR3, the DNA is TGCGCCAGCAGCCTAGGGACAGATGAAAAACTGTTTTTT.